The clone carrying this TCR beta chain has more than one count but fewer than ten. Its antigen is as yet unknown. These data belong to a study of T cells in Graves' hyperthyroidism and ophthalmopathy. About the study: Initial diagnosis, before any treatment, was when peripheral blood was collected. Study-wide findings and caveats: Blood also contained most expanded thyroid clonotypes above 0.001.

Disease duration under 2 months; hyperthyroidism patients were aged 18 to 65. It was roughly 10 ml of fresh peripheral blood that supplied the PBMCs. The investigators amplified TCR beta CDR3 regions from RNA transcripts. The HTBI primer set was used in a first-round RT-PCR of the TCR CDR3. Each CDR3 protein is one row after TCRdb ran MiXCR on the multiplex PCR reads. Of over 500,000 distinct CDR3 sequences in the sample, less than 15% were seen once. CDR3 length equals 16 residues. Looked up from germline, CDR1 is MNHEY and CDR2 is SVGAGI. Trimming at V came to 0 bases and at J to 3 bases, leaving 2 bases not matched to a gene.

This chain uses TRBV6-5 with TRBJ1-5, with TRBD1 identical over 10 bases. Sequencing input: blood. The TCR sequence derives from a woman between 35 and 50 years old with Graves' hyperthyroidism. The CDR3 nucleotides read TGTGCCAGCAGTTACTCGACAGGGGGCTCCAATCAGCCCCAGCATTTT. It encodes CASSYSTGGSNQPQHF.